One sample yielded the 25 T cell receptor beta chains listed below, sequenced in a study of blood T cell repertoires in COVID-19. Using immunoSEQ multiplex PCR, the repertoire was profiled, and TCRdb retains in-frame clones only, with some absent. This sample has 130,000 to 150,000 clones; approximately 80% occur once, and the top ten carry under 9.5%. Sequencing was performed on PBMCs or T cells enriched from blood (not recorded which). Source of these receptors: a man between 45 and 60 years old who had recovered from COVID-19.

The chain recombines TRBV28 with TRBJ1-2, with a tentative D call TRBD1 (5 bases). CDR3 length: 13 amino acids. Germline V CDR1 and CDR2: MDHEN, SYDVKM. Trimming took 6 bases from V and 5 from J, leaving 13 bases between them. CDR3 coding DNA: TGTGCCAGCAGCCTTATCAGGGATTATGGCTACACCTTC. Its protein is CASSLIRDYGYTF.

V usage is TRBV28 and J usage is TRBJ2-3, with 7 bases lining up with TRBD1. The CDR3 totals 13 residues. CDR1 is MDHEN and CDR2 is SYDVKM in the germline V gene. V trimming: 7 bases; J trimming: 3 bases; junction bases outside the gene matches: 4. CDR3 amino acids: CASKGRGTDTQYF. The CDR3 region has the DNA TGTGCCAGCAAAGGCAGGGGGACAGATACGCAGTATTTT.

The chain combines TRBV9 with TRBJ1-4; TRBD1 agrees at 9 bases. The CDR3 spans 15 residues. Germline assignment: CDR1 SGDLS and CDR2 YYNGEE. V lost 2 bases to trimming and J lost 6 bases; unmatched junction nucleotides: 5. The CDR3 nucleotides read TGTGCCAGCAGCGTGCAGGGACAGGGACATGAAAAACTGTTTTTT. This gives the protein CASSVQGQGHEKLFF.

The chain is built from TRBV30 and TRBJ2-5; perhaps TRBD1 as D (5 bases). This CDR3 contains 11 residues. With 5 bases removed from V and 1 base from J, the gap between germline ends came to 5 bases. CDR1 and CDR2 (germline): GTSNPN, SVGIG (reference sequence). The CDR3 DNA reads as TGTGCCTGGGACAGCCAAGAGACCCAGTACTTC. It codes for CAWDSQETQYF.

V is TRBV7-3 and J is TRBJ2-5; D gene ambiguous. Germline values: CDR1 SGHTA, CDR2 FQGTGA. This CDR3 contains 13 residues. V shed 0 bases and J shed 3 bases, with 5 bases lying between them. CDR3 sequence reads: CASSLTKKETQYF. In DNA form, the CDR3 reads TGTGCCAGCAGCTTAACCAAAAAAGAGACCCAGTACTTC.

The chain carries TRBV7-2 and TRBJ2-5, with D hard to call. Trimming left V 2 bases short and J 2 bases short, with 6 bases between. CDR3 size: 13 residues. CDR1 SGHTA and CDR2 FQGNSA come from the germline V gene. The CDR3 sequence is CASSLQIQETQYF. The CDR3 bases are TGTGCCAGCAGCTTACAGATACAAGAGACCCAGTACTTC.

The rearrangement joins TRBV7-2 to TRBJ2-7, with TRBD1 matching over 9 bases. Germline V gene sequence: CDR1 SGHTA, CDR2 FQGNSA. This CDR3 comprises 15 residues. The ends lost 4 bases at V and 5 bases at J; junction bases unmatched: 9. The CDR3 loop is CASSSGQGGPHEQYF. In DNA, the CDR3 is TGTGCCAGCAGCTCGGGACAGGGAGGTCCTCACGAGCAGTACTTC. Looking up the rest from reference TRBV7-2 and TRBJ2-7 gives the full variable domain: GAGVSQSPSNKVTEKGKDVELRCDPISGHTALYWYRQSLGQGLEFLIYFQGNSAPDKSGLPSDRFSAERTGGSVSTLTIQRTQQEDSAVYLCASSSGQGGPHEQYFGPGTRLTVT.

This chain joins TRBV7-8 and TRBJ2-5, with D possibly TRBD2 on 6 matching bases. V lost 1 base, J lost 5 bases, and 17 bases lay in between. From germline, CDR1 is SGHVS and CDR2 FQNEAQ. This CDR3 has 16 amino acids. CDR3 sequence reads: CASSLVTGEGWETQYF. The CDR3 region has the DNA TGTGCCAGCAGCTTAGTAACGGGGGAAGGTTGGGAGACCCAGTACTTC.

This clone was picked up one time. This sequence joins TRBV4-2 and TRBJ2-5, with D possibly matching TRBD1 (5 bases). The germline CDR1 and CDR2 sequences are LGHNA and YNFKEQ. With 1 base removed from V and 4 bases from J, the gap between germline ends came to 7 bases. The CDR3 totals 13 residues. The CDR3 spells CASSQVQGETQYF. The DNA of the CDR3 is TGTGCCAGCAGCCAAGTCCAGGGAGAGACCCAGTACTTC.

The rearrangement uses TRBV24-1 and TRBJ2-6, with D tentatively TRBD1 (6 bases). Germline CDR1 KGHDR, CDR2 SFDVKD. With 7 bases removed from V and 4 bases from J, the gap between germline ends came to 13 bases. There are 15 residues in the CDR3. CDR3 sequence (DNA): TGTGCCACCAGCCTCACAGGGCCCGGGGCCAACGTCCTGACTTTC. The encoded protein is CATSLTGPGANVLTF.

V and J are TRBV7-2 and TRBJ1-3, with 10 positions matching TRBD1. Germline assignment: CDR1 SGHTA and CDR2 FQGNSA. The CDR3 sequence is 15 residues long. J gave up 3 bases and V 5 bases, and 4 bases lay outside the gene matches. CDR3 loop: CASSPGTGVGNTIYF. The CDR3 DNA follows: TGTGCCAGCAGCCCCGGGACAGGGGTTGGAAACACCATATATTTT.

The CDR3 here is CASSLDRAGGELFF. The CDR3 coding sequence is TGTGCCAGCAGCCTCGACAGGGCAGGCGGGGAGCTGTTTTTT. The chain is built from TRBV7-3 and TRBJ2-2; 7 bases agree with TRBD1. This CDR3 region has 14 residues. Germline CDR1 SGHTA, CDR2 FQGTGA. Trimming removed 5 bases from V and 7 bases from J; junction bases left unmatched: 7.

In the case of this clone: One end of the junction is discordant with germline, which a read error may explain. The chain carries TRBV7-9 and TRBJ1-4; tentatively, D is TRBD1 (5 bases). Germline CDR1 reads SEHNR; CDR2 reads FQNEAQ (reference sequence). The CDR3 contains 15 residues. CDR3 sequence (DNA): TGTGCCAGCAGCTCCGGGGGACTAACTAATGAAAAACTATTTTTT. This codes for CASSSGGLTNEKLFF. Based on the CDR3 plus reference TRBV7-9 and TRBJ1-4, the full variable domain is DTGVSQNPRHKITKRGQNVTFRCDPISEHNRLYWYRQTLGQGPEFLTYFQNEAQLEKSRLLSDRFSAERPKGSFSTLEIQRTEQGDSAMYLCASSSGGLTNEKLFFGSGTQLSVL.

This chain links TRBV5-1 with TRBJ2-7, with TRBD1 matching over 10 bases. CDR1 is SGHRS, CDR2 YFSETQ, per germline. The CDR3 loop spans 13 amino acids. The V segment lost 5 bases and the J segment 6 bases; nucleotides outside the gene matches: 5. CDR3 sequence (DNA): TGCGCCAGCAGAAGACAGGGGGCCGGCGAGCAGTACTTC. Amino acids: CASRRQGAGEQYF.

This sequence joins TRBV4-1 and TRBJ1-5; 10 bases fit TRBD1. Trimming took 4 bases from V and 9 from J; bases not matched to a gene: 15. Germline lookup yields CDR1 MGHRA and CDR2 YSYEKL. The CDR3 sequence is 17 residues long. The DNA for the CDR3 is TGCGCCAGCAGCCCAAGAGGTCCGGGACAGGGGAGTGGGCCCCAGCATTTT. It encodes CASSPRGPGQGSGPQHF.

V gene TRBV7-8 combines with J gene TRBJ1-1; TRBD1 aligns across 10 bases. J was trimmed by 2 bases and V by 4 bases; bases with no gene match: 7. Germline-derived CDR1 and CDR2 are SGHVS and FQNEAQ. The CDR3 extends over 16 amino acids. The CDR3 spells CASSSQTGGINTEAFF. The CDR3, as DNA: TGTGCCAGCAGCTCCCAGACAGGGGGCATTAACACTGAAGCTTTCTTT.

This CDR3 reads CASSGLAGGETQYF. In DNA form, the CDR3 reads TGCGCCAGCAGCGGACTAGCGGGGGGAGAGACCCAGTACTTC. The chain joins TRBV10-2 to TRBJ2-5, with TRBD2 matching over 14 bases. The CDR3 totals 14 residues. Germline V CDR1 and CDR2: WSHSY, SAAADI. V lost 6 bases to trimming and J lost 4 bases; unmatched junction nucleotides: 1.

The chain is built from TRBV10-3 and TRBJ2-3, with TRBD2 matching 10 bases. The germline CDR1 and CDR2 sequences are ENHRY and SYGVKD. The CDR3 spans 15 residues. The V gene end was trimmed by 4 bases and the J gene end by 3 bases; junction bases not matched to a gene: 4. In DNA, the CDR3 is TGTGCCATCAGTGGGTATAGCGGGGGGACAGATACGCAGTATTTT. Its translation: CAISGYSGGTDTQYF.

The J gene is TRBJ1-5, the V gene TRBV2; D might be TRBD1 (6 bases). The CDR3 sequence is 15 residues long. V was trimmed by 6 bases and J by 4 bases, leaving 16 bases between them. The germline V gene has CDR1 SNHLY and CDR2 FYNNEI. CDR3 DNA sequence: TGTGCCAGCAGCGAACGAGGGGGGGTAAATCAGCCCCAGCATTTT. Protein sequence: CASSERGGVNQPQHF.

The gene calls are TRBV5-1 and TRBJ2-1; D uncertain. Looked up from germline, CDR1 is SGHRS and CDR2 is YFSETQ. Between the trimmed V and J ends, which lost 2 bases and 10 bases, there was a span of 10 bases. The CDR3 runs to 12 residues. The CDR3: CASSLRAPEQFF. Here the CDR3 DNA reads TGCGCCAGCAGCTTACGAGCTCCAGAGCAGTTCTTC.

In DNA, the CDR3 is TGTGCCAGCAGTGAGGTAGATAGCAATCAGCCCCAGCATTTT. Translation: CASSEVDSNQPQHF. The chain recombines TRBV2 with TRBJ1-5; no firm D call. CDR1 is SNHLY and CDR2 is FYNNEI in the germline V gene. The CDR3 extends over 14 amino acids. Trimming removed 3 bases from V and 0 bases from J, with 6 bases in between.

This chain uses TRBV4-1 with TRBJ1-2; 10 nucleotides align to TRBD1. There are 15 residues in the CDR3. V was clipped by 0 bases and J by 7 bases; unmatched bases: 5. Germline CDR1 MGHRA, CDR2 YSYEKL. The CDR3 spells CASSQDRDRGRGYTF. The DNA of the CDR3 is TGCGCCAGCAGCCAAGATAGGGACAGGGGACGTGGCTACACCTTC.

This chain uses TRBV7-9 with TRBJ2-7; D might be TRBD2 (6 bases). Trimming pared 1 base from V and 2 bases from J, leaving 9 bases between. CDR1 is SEHNR, CDR2 FQNEAQ, per germline (reference sequence). This CDR3 spans 14 amino acids. CDR3 sequence reads: CASSLEGRPYEQYF. CDR3 in DNA: TGTGCCAGCAGCTTAGAAGGGAGGCCCTACGAGCAGTACTTC.

This chain links TRBV5-5 with TRBJ2-7; D possibly corresponds to TRBD1 (5 bases). V lost 3 bases and J lost 0, with 10 bases in between. CDR1 SGHKS and CDR2 YYEKEE come from the germline V gene (reference sequence). The CDR3 sequence is 14 residues long. The DNA of the CDR3 is TGTGCCAGCAGCTCGACAGCGAGCTCCTACGAGCAGTACTTC. Translated, it gives CASSSTASSYEQYF.

This chain uses TRBV6-4 with TRBJ1-1; D is possibly TRBD1 (5 bases). Germline lookup yields CDR1 MRHNA and CDR2 SNTAGT. The CDR3 is 13 amino acids. V gave up 2 bases and J gave up 4 bases, with 8 bases separating them. The CDR3 DNA reads as TGTGCCAGCAGTGACCAGGGTGGCACTGAAGCTTTCTTT. This encodes CASSDQGGTEAFF.